Reported below is one T cell receptor beta chain. The antigen is not known. The sample belongs to a study of OX40 agonist ivuxolimab in advanced cancers. At the level of the study: The treatment was a fully human IgG2 OX40 agonist, ivuxolimab. The diagnoses of dose-escalation patients were hepatocellular carcinoma, melanoma, renal cell or head and neck cancer. Three partial responders included one hepatocellular carcinoma patient and two cutaneous melanoma patients.

Data came from immunoSEQ multiplex PCR; TCRdb stores just in-frame clones and leaves some out. The data hold about 64,000 clones, with about 80% observed a single time. The CDR3 extends over 13 amino acids. Trimming removed 8 bases at V and 4 bases at J, with 14 bases between. Germline V CDR1 and CDR2: ENHRY, SYGVKD. Study-wide findings and caveats: Averaged across samples, CD8+ T cells carried more expanded clones than CD4+ did.

The source was CD4+ or CD8+ T cells sorted from blood, collected in a trial of the OX40 agonist ivuxolimab. The source of this sequence is an adult with an advanced solid tumor such as melanoma, head and neck, liver or kidney cancer. V gene TRBV10-3 combines with J gene TRBJ1-2, with a possible D match to TRBD1 (5 bases). The CDR3 here is CAIRTGEGYGYTF. The CDR3 DNA is TGTGCCATCCGGACGGGGGAAGGCTATGGCTACACCTTC.